This T cell receptor beta chain was sequenced during a study of T cells in Graves' hyperthyroidism and ophthalmopathy. This clonotype occurred a few times. The CDR3 sequence is 16 residues long. CDR1 is MNHNS and CDR2 is SASEGT in the germline V gene. Amplification targeted TCR beta CDR3 regions from RNA transcripts. A set of HTBI primers served as the primers for a first-round RT-PCR of the TCR CDR3. TCRdb itself ran the multiplex PCR reads through MiXCR, one entry per CDR3 protein. The sample lists a few hundred thousand distinct CDR3 sequences, under 60% occurring once. Diagnosis rested on symptoms, serum thyroxine and TRAb, thyroid ultrasound, and orbital computed tomography.

The chain combines TRBV6-1 with TRBJ2-7, with D unclear. TRBJ2-1 matches the DNA end more closely, so the J call is doubtful. The material sequenced was peripheral blood or thyroid tissue (not recorded which). The receptor was isolated from a woman between 18 and 30 years old with Graves' hyperthyroidism. For the CDR3, the DNA is TGTGCCAGCACTCAAGGTTCGGCAGGATCTGACAATGAGCAGTTCTTC. Translating it yields CASTQGSAGSDNEQFF.